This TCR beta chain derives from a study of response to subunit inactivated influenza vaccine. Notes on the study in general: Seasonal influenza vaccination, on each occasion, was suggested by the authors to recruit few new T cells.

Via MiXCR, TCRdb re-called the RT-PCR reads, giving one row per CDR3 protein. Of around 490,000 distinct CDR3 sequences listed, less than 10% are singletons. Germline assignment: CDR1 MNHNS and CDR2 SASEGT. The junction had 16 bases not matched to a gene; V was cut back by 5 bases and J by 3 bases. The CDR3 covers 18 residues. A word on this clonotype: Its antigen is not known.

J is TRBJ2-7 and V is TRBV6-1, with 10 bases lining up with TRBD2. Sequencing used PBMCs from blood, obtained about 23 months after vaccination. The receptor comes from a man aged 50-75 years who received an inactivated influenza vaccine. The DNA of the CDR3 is TGTGCCAGCAGTATAGCGGGGGGACCGACGGCTAGAATCTACGAGCAGTACTTC. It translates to CASSIAGGPTARIYEQYF.